This T cell receptor (beta chain) was found in a study of glioma-infiltrating T cells. Overall study: Before surgery, glioma patients received dexamethasone for at most six days.

Using RNA template, CDR3s of TCR alpha and beta were amplified with iRepertoire arm-PCR. TCRdb re-derived calls from the multiplex PCR reads in MiXCR, one entry per CDR3 protein. The repertoire consists of about 380,000 distinct CDR3 sequences, with roughly 41% occurring once and the leading ten covering 12%. CDR3 length: 14 amino acids. CDR1 and CDR2 (germline): GTSNPN, SVGIG (reference sequence). V lost 0 bases to trimming and J lost 0 bases, with 9 bases between them. What was sequenced was glioma tissue, nonneoplastic brain tissue, or PBMCs (not recorded which). This clonotype was sampled from a human donor with low-grade glioma or glioblastoma, undergoing nonglioma brain surgery, or in good health (not recorded which). The rearrangement links TRBV30 to TRBJ2-7; unclear D gene. This CDR3 is CAWSVTLSSYEQYF. The CDR3 nucleotides are TGTGCCTGGAGTGTAACACTGAGCTCCTACGAGCAGTACTTC.